This T cell receptor beta chain is drawn from a study of OX40 agonist ivuxolimab in advanced cancers. Overall study context: The dose-escalation cohort was about 87% male, with a mean age of about 58 years, ranging about 20 to 85. Three dose-escalation patients had partial responses: one with hepatocellular carcinoma and two with cutaneous melanoma.

A remark on this clone: The antigen is unknown.

Cycle 7 day 1, cycle 4 day 1, and baseline were the timepoints at which blood was sampled. Study results and caveats: Researchers did not establish what antigens the expanded peripheral T cells target.

From germline, CDR1 is LNHDA and CDR2 SQIVND (reference sequence). The CDR3 has 15 residues. The V end was cut by 2 bases, the J end by 8 bases, with 16 bases between. Here immunoSEQ multiplex PCR was the method, and the copy in TCRdb shows in-frame clones only, minus some. Counted here are about 50,000 clones, 70% to 90% occurring once; the ten biggest clones make up about 0.77%. The chain has TRBV19 and TRBJ2-4, with D possibly being TRBD2 (7 bases). Sequencing was performed on CD4+ or CD8+ T cells sorted from blood, taken in a trial of the OX40 agonist ivuxolimab. The sequence derives from an adult with an advanced solid tumor such as melanoma, head and neck, liver or kidney cancer. CDR3 in DNA: TGTGCCAGTAGTATAAGAGGGCAGGGGAGGGACATTCAGTACTTC. This sequence encodes CASSIRGQGRDIQYF.